This T cell receptor (beta chain) comes out of a study of Ad26.COV2.S vaccination and SARS-CoV-2 variants. Study-level points and caveats: Vaccine recipients surpassed placebo recipients in spike-specific TCR breadth. Post-vaccination spike-specific CD8+ and CD4+ T cell responses reportedly had substantial breadth. The TCR breadth and depth analyses may have produced an underestimate of total T cell responses. With respect to non-spike TCR breadth, vaccine and placebo recipients were similar.

This CDR3 contains 16 residues. Germline V CDR1 and CDR2: LNHNV, YYDKDF (reference sequence). V shed 0 bases and J shed 3 bases, with 11 bases lying between them. Concerning this clone itself: Its antigen remains unknown.

TCRdb keeps only in-frame clones here, not all; method: immunoSEQ multiplex PCR. The sample consists of 100,000 or so clones, around 81% of them appearing once. The rearrangement joins TRBV15 to TRBJ1-4; tentative D call: TRBD1 (5 bases). Sequences were derived from peripheral blood, sampled after recovery from COVID-19. The source of this sequence is a human donor who had recovered from COVID-19. The CDR3 nucleotides read TGTGCCACCAGCAGAGATCCCGGGGGGGCTAATGAAAAACTGTTTTTT. Residues: CATSRDPGGANEKLFF.